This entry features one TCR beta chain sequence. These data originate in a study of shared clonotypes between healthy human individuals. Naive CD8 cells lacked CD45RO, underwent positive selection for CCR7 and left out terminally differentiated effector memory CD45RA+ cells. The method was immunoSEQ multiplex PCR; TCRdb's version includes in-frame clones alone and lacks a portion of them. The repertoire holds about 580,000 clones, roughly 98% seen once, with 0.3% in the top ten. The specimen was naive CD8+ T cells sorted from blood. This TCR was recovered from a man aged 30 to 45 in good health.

In DNA form, the CDR3 reads TGTGCCAGCAGCGCCTGGGACGGCTCCTACGAGCAGTACTTC. It specifies CASSAWDGSYEQYF. This chain connects TRBV9 to TRBJ2-7; D may correspond to TRBD1 or TRBD2 (5 bases each). The length of the CDR3 is 14 residues. The germline V gene encodes CDR1 SGDLS and CDR2 YYNGEE. Trimming left V 3 bases short and J 0 bases short, with 10 bases between.